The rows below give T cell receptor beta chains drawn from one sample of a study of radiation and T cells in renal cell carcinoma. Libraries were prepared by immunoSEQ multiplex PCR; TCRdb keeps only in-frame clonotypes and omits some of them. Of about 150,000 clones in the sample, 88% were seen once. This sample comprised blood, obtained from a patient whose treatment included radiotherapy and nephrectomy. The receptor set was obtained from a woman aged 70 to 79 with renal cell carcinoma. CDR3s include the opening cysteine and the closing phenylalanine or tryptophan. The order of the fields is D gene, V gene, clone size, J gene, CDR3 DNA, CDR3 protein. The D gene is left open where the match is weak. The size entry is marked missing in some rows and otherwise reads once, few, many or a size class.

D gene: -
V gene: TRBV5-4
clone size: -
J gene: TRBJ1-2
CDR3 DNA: TGTGCCAGCAGCTTGGATGGCCTGAACTATGGCTACACCTTC
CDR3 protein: CASSLDGLNYGYTF

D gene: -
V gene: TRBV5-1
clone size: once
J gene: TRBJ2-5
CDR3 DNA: TGCGCCAGCAGCGAAAAAGAGACCCAGTACTTC
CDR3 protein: CASSEKETQYF

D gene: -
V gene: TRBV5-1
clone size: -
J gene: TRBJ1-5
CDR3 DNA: TGCGCCAGCAGCCGAGACAGCAATCAGCCCCAGCATTTT
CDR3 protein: CASSRDSNQPQHF

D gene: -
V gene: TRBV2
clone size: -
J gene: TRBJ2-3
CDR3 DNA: TGTGCCAGCAGTGACGGCGGGGGCGGCACAGATACGCAGTATTTT
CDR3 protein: CASSDGGGGTDTQYF

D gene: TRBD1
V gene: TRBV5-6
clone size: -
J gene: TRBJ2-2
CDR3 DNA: TGTGCCAGCAGCTTCAGGGGGCGACTTAACACCGGGGAGCTGTTTTTT
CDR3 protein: CASSFRGRLNTGELFF

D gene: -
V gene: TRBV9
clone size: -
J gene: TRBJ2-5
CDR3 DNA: TGTGCCAGCAGCTTCGGACAGTTCCAAGAGACCCAGTACTTC
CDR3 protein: CASSFGQFQETQYF

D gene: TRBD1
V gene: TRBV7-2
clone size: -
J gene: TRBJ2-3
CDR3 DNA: TGTGCCGGATCCGCGGGACAGGGACCAGATACGCAGTATTTT
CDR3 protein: CAGSAGQGPDTQYF

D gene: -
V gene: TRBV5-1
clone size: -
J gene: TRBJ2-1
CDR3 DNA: TGCGCCAGCAGCTCACAGGGTTTAGGCTCCTACAATGAGCAGTTCTTC
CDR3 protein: CASSSQGLGSYNEQFF

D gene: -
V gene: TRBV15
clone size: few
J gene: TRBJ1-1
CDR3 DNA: TGTGCCACCAGCAACAGGGTGGGCACTGAAGCTTTCTTT
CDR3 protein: CATSNRVGTEAFF

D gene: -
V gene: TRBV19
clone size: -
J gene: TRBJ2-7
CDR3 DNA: TGTGCCAGTAGTACTTTACACAGTTACGAGCAGTACTTC
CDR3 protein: CASSTLHSYEQYF

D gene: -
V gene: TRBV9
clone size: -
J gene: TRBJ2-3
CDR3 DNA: TGTGCCAGCAGCGCCGGGGATAGGGTCCCAGATACGCAGTATTTT
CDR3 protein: CASSAGDRVPDTQYF

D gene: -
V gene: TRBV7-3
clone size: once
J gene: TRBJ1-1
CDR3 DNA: TGTGCCACTGGGGGGATAAAGAACACTGAAGCTTTCTTT
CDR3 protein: CATGGIKNTEAFF

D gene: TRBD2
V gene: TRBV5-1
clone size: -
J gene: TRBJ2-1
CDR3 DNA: TGCGCCAGCAGCTCCTGGGAGGGGCCCAATGAGCAGTTCTTC
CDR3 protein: CASSSWEGPNEQFF

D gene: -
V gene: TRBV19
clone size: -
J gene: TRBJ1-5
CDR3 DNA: TGTGCCAGTAGGGGACCGACAAATCAGCCCCAGCATTTT
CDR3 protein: CASRGPTNQPQHF

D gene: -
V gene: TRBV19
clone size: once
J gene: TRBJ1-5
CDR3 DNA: TGTGCCAGTAGTATGGGGGGCCGGGATCAGCCCCAGCATTTT
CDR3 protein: CASSMGGRDQPQHF

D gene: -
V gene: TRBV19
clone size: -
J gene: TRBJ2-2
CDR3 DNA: TGTGCCAGTAGGGCGGGGCAGGGGGTCCTTTCAAACACCGGGGAGCTGTTTTTT
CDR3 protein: CASRAGQGVLSNTGELFF

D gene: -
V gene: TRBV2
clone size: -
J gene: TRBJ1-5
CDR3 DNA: TGTGCCAGCAGGGACTCAAGGGGTCAGCCCCAGCATTTT
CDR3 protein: CASRDSRGQPQHF

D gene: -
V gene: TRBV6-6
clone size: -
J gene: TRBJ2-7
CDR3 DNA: TGTGCCAGCAGTTACTCCGGCCAAGGCCTTTCCTACGAGCAGTACTTC
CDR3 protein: CASSYSGQGLSYEQYF

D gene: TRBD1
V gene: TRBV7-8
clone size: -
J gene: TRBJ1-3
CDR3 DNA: TGTGCCAGCAGCTTGGGGACAGCCGACTCTGGAAACACCATATATTTT
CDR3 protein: CASSLGTADSGNTIYF

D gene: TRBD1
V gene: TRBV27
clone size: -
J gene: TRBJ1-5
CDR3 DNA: TGTGCCAGCAGTGCCGGGACAGCCGCCTCGGGCAATCAGCCCCAGCATTTT
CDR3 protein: CASSAGTAASGNQPQHF

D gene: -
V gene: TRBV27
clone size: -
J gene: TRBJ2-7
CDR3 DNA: TGTGCCAGCACCTCTGCCGGCGTGGGCAACGAGCAGTACTTC
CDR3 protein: CASTSAGVGNEQYF

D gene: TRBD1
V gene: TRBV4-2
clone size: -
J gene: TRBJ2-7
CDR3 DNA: TGTGCCAGCAGCCTCCGGGACAGGGGCAACTACGAGCAGTACTTC
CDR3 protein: CASSLRDRGNYEQYF

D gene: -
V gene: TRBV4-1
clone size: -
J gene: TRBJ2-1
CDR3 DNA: TGCGCCAGCAGCCAAGTTAGGACAACCTACAATGAGCAGTTCTTC
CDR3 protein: CASSQVRTTYNEQFF

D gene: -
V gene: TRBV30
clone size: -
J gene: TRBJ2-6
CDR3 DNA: TGTGCCTCGGGGGCGCCAGGGGCCAACGTCCTGACTTTC
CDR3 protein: CASGAPGANVLTF

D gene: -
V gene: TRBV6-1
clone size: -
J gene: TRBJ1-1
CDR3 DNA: TGTGCCAGCAGGATGGGACAAATTATTAACACTGAAGCTTTCTTT
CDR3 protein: CASRMGQIINTEAFF

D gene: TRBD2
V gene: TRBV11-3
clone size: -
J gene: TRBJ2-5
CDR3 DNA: TGTGCCAGCCTCCCTAGCGGGGGGTTGGTGACCCAGTACTTC
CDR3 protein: CASLPSGGLVTQYF